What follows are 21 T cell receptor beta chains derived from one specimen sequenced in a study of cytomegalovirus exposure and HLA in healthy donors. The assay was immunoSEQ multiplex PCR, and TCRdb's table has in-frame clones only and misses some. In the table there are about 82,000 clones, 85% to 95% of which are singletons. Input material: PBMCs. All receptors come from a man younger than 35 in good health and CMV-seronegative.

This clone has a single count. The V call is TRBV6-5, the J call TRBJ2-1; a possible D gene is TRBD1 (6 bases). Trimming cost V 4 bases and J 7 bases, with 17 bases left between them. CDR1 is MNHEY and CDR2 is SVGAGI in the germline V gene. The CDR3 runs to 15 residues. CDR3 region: CASSLQGKEGNEQFF. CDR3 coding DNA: TGTGCCAGCAGTTTACAGGGTAAAGAAGGGAATGAGCAGTTCTTC.

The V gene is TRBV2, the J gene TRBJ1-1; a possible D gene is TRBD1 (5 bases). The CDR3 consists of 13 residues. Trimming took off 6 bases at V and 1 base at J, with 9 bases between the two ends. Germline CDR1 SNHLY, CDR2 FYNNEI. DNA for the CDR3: TGTGCCAGCAGGGCACAGGAGAACACTGAAGCTTTCTTT. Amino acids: CASRAQENTEAFF.

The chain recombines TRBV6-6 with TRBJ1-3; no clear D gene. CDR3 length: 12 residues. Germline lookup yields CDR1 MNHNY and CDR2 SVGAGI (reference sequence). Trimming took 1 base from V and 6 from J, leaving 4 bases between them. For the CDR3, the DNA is TGTGCCAGCAGTTACTTAGCAAACACCATATATTTT. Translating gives CASSYLANTIYF.

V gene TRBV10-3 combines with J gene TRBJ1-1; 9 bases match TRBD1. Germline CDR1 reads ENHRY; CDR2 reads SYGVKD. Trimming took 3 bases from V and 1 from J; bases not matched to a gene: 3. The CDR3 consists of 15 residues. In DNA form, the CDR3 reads TGTGCCATCAGTGATTTGGGACAGGGGAACACTGAAGCTTTCTTT. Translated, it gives CAISDLGQGNTEAFF.

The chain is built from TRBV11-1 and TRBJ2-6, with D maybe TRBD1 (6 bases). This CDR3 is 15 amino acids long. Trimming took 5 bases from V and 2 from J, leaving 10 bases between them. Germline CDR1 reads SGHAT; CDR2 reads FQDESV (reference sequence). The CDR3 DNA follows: TGTGCCAGCAGCCGGAACAGGGCTGGGGCCAACGTCCTGACTTTC. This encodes CASSRNRAGANVLTF.

The CDR3 DNA follows: TGTGCCTGCCTCACAGTGAACACTGAAGCTTTCTTT. It is translated as CACLTVNTEAFF. The chain joins TRBV30 to TRBJ1-1; the D is unclear. The CDR3 is 12 residues long. V lost 6 bases to trimming and J lost 0 bases, with 8 bases between them. CDR1 and CDR2 from the germline V gene are GTSNPN and SVGIG (reference sequence).

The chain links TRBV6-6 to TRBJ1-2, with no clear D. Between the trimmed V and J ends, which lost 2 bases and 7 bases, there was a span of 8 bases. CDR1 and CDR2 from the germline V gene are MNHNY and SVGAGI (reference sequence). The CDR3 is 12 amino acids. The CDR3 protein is CASSYGGSGYTF. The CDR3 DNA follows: TGTGCCAGCAGTTACGGCGGGAGTGGCTACACCTTC.

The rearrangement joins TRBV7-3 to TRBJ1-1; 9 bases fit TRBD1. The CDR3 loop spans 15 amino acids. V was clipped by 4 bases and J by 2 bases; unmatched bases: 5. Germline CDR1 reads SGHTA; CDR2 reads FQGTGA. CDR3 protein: CASSSPGQGNTEAFF. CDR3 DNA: TGTGCCAGCAGCTCCCCGGGACAGGGAAACACTGAAGCTTTCTTT. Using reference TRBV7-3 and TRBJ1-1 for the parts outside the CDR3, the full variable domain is GAGVSQTPSNKVTEKGKYVELRCDPISGHTALYWYRQSLGQGPEFLIYFQGTGAADDSGLPNDRFFAVRPEGSVSTLKIQRTERGDSAVYLCASSSPGQGNTEAFFGQGTRLTVV.

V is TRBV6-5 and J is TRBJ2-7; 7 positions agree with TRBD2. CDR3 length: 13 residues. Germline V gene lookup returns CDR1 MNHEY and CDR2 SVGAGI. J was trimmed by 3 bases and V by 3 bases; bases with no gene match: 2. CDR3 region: CASSYGGDYEQYF. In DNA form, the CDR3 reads TGTGCCAGCAGTTATGGGGGGGACTACGAGCAGTACTTC.

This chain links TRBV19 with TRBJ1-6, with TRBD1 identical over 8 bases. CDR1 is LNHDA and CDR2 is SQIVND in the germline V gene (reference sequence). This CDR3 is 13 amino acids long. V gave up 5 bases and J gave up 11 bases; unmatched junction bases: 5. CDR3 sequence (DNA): TGTGCCAGTAGTCCTAGGACAGGGACACCCCTCCACTTT. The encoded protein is CASSPRTGTPLHF.

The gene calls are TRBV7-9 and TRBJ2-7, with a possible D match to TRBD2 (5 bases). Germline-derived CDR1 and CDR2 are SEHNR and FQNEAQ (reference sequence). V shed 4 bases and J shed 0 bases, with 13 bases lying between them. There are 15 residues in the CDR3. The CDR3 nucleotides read TGTGCCAGCAGCTCTACCGAGGGATCCTCCTACGAGCAGTACTTC. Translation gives CASSSTEGSSYEQYF.

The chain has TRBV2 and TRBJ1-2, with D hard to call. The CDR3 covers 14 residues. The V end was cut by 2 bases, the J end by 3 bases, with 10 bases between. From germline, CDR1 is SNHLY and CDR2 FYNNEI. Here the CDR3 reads CASSERRVDYGYTF. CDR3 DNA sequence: TGTGCCAGCAGTGAACGACGGGTGGACTATGGCTACACCTTC.

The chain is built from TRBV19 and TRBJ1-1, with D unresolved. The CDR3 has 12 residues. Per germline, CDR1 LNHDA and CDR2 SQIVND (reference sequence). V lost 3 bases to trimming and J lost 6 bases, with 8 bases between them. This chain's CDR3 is CASSMMAAEAFF. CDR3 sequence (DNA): TGTGCCAGTAGTATGATGGCAGCTGAAGCTTTCTTT.

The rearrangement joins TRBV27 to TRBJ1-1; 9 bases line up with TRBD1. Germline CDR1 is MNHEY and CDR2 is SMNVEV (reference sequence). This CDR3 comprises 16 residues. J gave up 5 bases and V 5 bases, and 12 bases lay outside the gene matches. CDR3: CASSLYSGTGRTEAFF. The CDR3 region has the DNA TGTGCCAGCAGTCTCTACTCCGGGACAGGGAGGACTGAAGCTTTCTTT.

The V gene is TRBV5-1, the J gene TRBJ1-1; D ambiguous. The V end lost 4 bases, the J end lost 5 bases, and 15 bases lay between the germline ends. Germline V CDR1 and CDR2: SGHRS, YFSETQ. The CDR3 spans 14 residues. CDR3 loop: CASSPQTPGTEAFF. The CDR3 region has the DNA TGCGCCAGCAGCCCTCAGACGCCCGGGACTGAAGCTTTCTTT.

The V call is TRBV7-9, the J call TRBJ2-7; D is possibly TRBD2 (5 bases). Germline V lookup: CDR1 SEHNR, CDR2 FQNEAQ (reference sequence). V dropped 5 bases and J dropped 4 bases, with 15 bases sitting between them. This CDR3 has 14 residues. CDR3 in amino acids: CASSPNRESYEQYF. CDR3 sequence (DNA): TGTGCCAGCAGCCCCAACCGGGAAAGTTACGAGCAGTACTTC.

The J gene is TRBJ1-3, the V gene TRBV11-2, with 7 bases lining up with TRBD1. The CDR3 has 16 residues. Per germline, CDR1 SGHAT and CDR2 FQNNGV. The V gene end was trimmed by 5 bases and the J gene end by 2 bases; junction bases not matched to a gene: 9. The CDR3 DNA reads TGTGCCAGCAGCGCAGCTCAGGGGGTAACTGGAAACACCATATATTTT. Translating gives CASSAAQGVTGNTIYF.

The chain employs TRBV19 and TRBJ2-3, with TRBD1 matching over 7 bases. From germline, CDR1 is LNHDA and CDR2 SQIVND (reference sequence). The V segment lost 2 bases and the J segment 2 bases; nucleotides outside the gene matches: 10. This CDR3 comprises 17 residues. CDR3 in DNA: TGTGCCAGTAGTATAAAAACAGGGGTACCCTACACAGATACGCAGTATTTT. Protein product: CASSIKTGVPYTDTQYF.

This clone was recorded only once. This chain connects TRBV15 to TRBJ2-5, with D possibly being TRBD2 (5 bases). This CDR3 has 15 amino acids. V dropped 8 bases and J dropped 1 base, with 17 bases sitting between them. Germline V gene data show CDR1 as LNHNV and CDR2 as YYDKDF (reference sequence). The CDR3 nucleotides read TGTGCCACCCCCCGCTGGACTGGCCGCCAAGAGACCCAGTACTTC. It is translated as CATPRWTGRQETQYF.

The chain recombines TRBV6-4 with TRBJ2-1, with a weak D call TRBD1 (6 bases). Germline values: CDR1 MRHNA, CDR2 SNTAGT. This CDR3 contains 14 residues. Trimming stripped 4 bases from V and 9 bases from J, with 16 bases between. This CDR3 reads CASSAQGLGFEQFF. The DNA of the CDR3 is TGTGCCAGCAGTGCCCAGGGGCTAGGGTTTGAGCAGTTCTTC.

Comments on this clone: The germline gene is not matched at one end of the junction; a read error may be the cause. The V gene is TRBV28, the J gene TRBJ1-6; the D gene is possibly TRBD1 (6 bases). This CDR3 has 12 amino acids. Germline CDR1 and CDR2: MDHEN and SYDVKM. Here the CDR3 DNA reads TGCGCCCACAGGGAGGGGGACTCACCCCTCCACTTT. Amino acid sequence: CAHREGDSPLHF.